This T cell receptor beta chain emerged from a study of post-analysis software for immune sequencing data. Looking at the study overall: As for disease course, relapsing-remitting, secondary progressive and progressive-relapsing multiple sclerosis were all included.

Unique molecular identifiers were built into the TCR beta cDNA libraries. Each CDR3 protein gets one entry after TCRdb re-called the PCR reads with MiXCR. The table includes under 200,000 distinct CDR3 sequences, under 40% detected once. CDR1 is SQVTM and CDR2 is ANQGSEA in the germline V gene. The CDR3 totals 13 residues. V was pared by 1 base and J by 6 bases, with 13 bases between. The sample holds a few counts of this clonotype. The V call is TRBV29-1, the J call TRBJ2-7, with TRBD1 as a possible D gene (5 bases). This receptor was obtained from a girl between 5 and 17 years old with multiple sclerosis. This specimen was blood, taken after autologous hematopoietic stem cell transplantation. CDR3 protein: CSVEARTLGEQYF. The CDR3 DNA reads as TGCAGCGTTGAAGCTCGGACATTGGGCGAGCAGTACTTC.